A single sample gave rise to the 8 T cell receptor beta chains below, sequenced in a study of monozygotic twins with cystic fibrosis. Sequencing used immunoSEQ multiplex PCR; TCRdb keeps in-frame clones, though not all of them. This table has tens of thousands of clones, 84% appearing once. Sequenced input: blood. The receptors originated from a girl aged 2 to 9 with cystic fibrosis.

The chain joins TRBV6-5 to TRBJ2-5; possible D gene TRBD1, 6 bases. V was clipped by 2 bases and J by 4 bases, with 14 bases between them. Germline lookup yields CDR1 MNHEY and CDR2 SVGAGI. The CDR3 totals 15 residues. CDR3 protein: CASSYEQGRSETQYF. CDR3 coding DNA: TGTGCCAGCAGTTACGAACAGGGAAGGTCAGAGACCCAGTACTTC.

This clone was seen just once. CDR3 bases: TGCGCCAGCAGCCCCCGTAGGGTAGCGGGGGGGCGAATCTCTTTCGAGCAGTACTTC. Protein: CASSPRRVAGGRISFEQYF. The rearrangement joins TRBV4-1 to TRBJ2-7, with 11 bases identical to TRBD2. Germline CDR1 is MGHRA and CDR2 is YSYEKL. CDR3 size: 19 residues. With 4 bases clipped from V and 6 bases from J, the junction kept 20 bases outside the gene matches.

V is TRBV29-1 and J is TRBJ1-1, with 8 bases lining up with TRBD1. The CDR3 contains 13 residues. The V gene's germline CDR1 is SQVTM and CDR2 ANQGSEA. J gave up 4 bases and V 4 bases, and 5 bases lay outside the gene matches. This chain's CDR3 is CSVAPGTGTEAFF. Written as DNA, the CDR3 is TGCAGCGTTGCCCCGGGGACAGGCACTGAAGCTTTCTTT.

J is TRBJ1-1 and V is TRBV2, with TRBD1 matching over 8 bases. The junction had 8 bases not matched to a gene; V was cut back by 6 bases and J by 5 bases. CDR1 and CDR2 (germline): SNHLY, FYNNEI. The CDR3 sequence is 14 residues long. CDR3 amino acids: CASSSDRGRTEAFF. The CDR3 DNA reads TGTGCCAGCAGCTCCGACAGGGGAAGGACTGAAGCTTTCTTT.

The chain combines TRBV10-1 with TRBJ2-2, with 8 bases fitting TRBD2. Germline V gene lookup returns CDR1 WNHNN and CDR2 SYGVQD (reference sequence). V was pared by 7 bases and J by 0 bases, with 1 base of the junction left unmatched. The CDR3 has 14 amino acids. The chain's CDR3 is CASKLAANTGELFF. In DNA form, the CDR3 reads TGCGCCAGCAAACTAGCGGCGAACACCGGGGAGCTGTTTTTT.

V is TRBV5-6 and J is TRBJ2-2, with D perhaps matching TRBD2 (6 bases). Trimming pared 4 bases from V and 5 bases from J, leaving 18 bases between. Germline V gene data show CDR1 as SGHDT and CDR2 as YYEEEE. This CDR3 contains 16 residues. CDR3 amino acids: CASSLNGAGRTGELFF. The CDR3 DNA reads as TGTGCCAGCAGCCTTAACGGGGCGGGGAGAACCGGGGAGCTGTTTTTT.

The gene calls are TRBV6-1 and TRBJ2-7, with unresolved D. The V gene lost 4 bases and the J gene lost 3 bases, with 4 bases spanning the gap. The CDR3 has 11 amino acids. Looked up from germline, CDR1 is MNHNS and CDR2 is SASEGT. The CDR3 loop reads CASSAYYEQYF. The CDR3 nucleotides are TGTGCCAGCAGTGCTTACTACGAGCAGTACTTC.

The CDR3 reads CAWSVRGFGQGRSEYGYTF. The CDR3 DNA reads as TGTGCCTGGAGTGTACGAGGTTTTGGACAGGGGAGAAGTGAATATGGCTACACCTTC. This sequence joins TRBV30 and TRBJ1-2; 9 nucleotides line up with TRBD1. V lost 0 bases, J lost 5 bases, and 19 bases stayed unmatched. The CDR3 is 19 residues long. CDR1 and CDR2 (germline): GTSNPN, SVGIG (reference sequence).